The 19 T cell receptor beta chains in this list originate from one sample, sequenced in a study of T cells in Graves' hyperthyroidism and ophthalmopathy (dated by TCRdb to the late 2010s). To prepare the library, multiplex PCR was applied. TCRdb lists the instrument as Illumina HiSeq 2000. Amplification of TCR beta CDR3 regions was carried out from RNA transcripts. The first round of RT-PCR for the TCR CDR3 was performed with the HTBI primer set and the Qiagen OneStep RT-PCR kit. TCRdb ran its own pipeline on the public reads, namely fastp trimming at Q25 and MiXCR clone calling, and kept in-frame beta chains. Each CDR3 protein gets just one entry, which takes the most common genes and DNA from the rows behind it. This sample lists hundreds of thousands of distinct CDR3 sequences; 14% were detected once. The leading ten clones occupy about 14% of the sample. Sequences were obtained from blood. The source is a woman in her forties with Graves' hyperthyroidism.

This clonotype has only a few counts. This chain joins TRBV30 and TRBJ2-2; no clear D gene. The CDR3 runs 12 residues. Germline CDR1 reads GTSNPN; CDR2 reads SVGIG (reference sequence). Trimming stripped 2 bases from V and 9 bases from J, with 10 bases between. The CDR3 nucleotides read TGTGCCTGGAGTACTACCGAACGGGAGCTGTTTTTT. Amino acid sequence: CAWSTTERELFF. Combining the CDR3 with reference TRBV30 and TRBJ2-2 gives the whole variable domain SQTIHQWPATLVQPVGSPLSLECTVEGTSNPNLYWYRQAAGRGLQLLFYSVGIGQISSEVPQNLSASRPQDRQFILSSKKLLLSDSGFYLCAWSTTERELFFGEGSRLTVL.

This clonotype was counted at least ten times. For the CDR3, the DNA is TGTGCCAGCAGTTTAACGGGACAGGCTCACTCTGGGGCCAACGTCCTGACTTTC. The encoded protein is CASSLTGQAHSGANVLTF. The V call is TRBV28, the J call TRBJ2-6; 8 bases align to TRBD1. CDR1 is MDHEN, CDR2 SYDVKM, per germline. V was clipped by 2 bases and J by 0 bases; unmatched bases: 6. This CDR3 is built from 18 residues.

This clonotype showed up many times. The chain carries TRBV10-3 and TRBJ2-7; 7 bases match TRBD1. V lost 3 bases and J lost 4; bases outside the gene matches: 12. Germline assignment: CDR1 ENHRY and CDR2 SYGVKD. The CDR3 is made up of 16 amino acids. The chain's CDR3 is CAISDQTSGTAYEQYF. The CDR3, as DNA: TGTGCCATCAGTGACCAAACGTCCGGGACAGCGTACGAGCAGTACTTC.

On this clonotype itself: This may come from a read error, since a much larger clone is one base off. This rearrangement joins TRBV6-5 to TRBJ1-2; possible D gene TRBD1, 6 bases. The CDR3 extends over 14 amino acids. CDR1 is MNHEY and CDR2 is SVGAGI in the germline V gene. The CDR3 spells CASSYGGANYGHTF. CDR3 bases: TGTGCCAGCAGTTACGGGGGGGCTAACTATGGCCACACCTTC.

In this sample, this clonotype turned up many times. The rearrangement uses TRBV2 and TRBJ2-2; the D gene is possibly TRBD2 (6 bases). The germline V and J ends were trimmed by 4 bases and 6 bases, with 18 bases remaining between them. CDR3 size: 16 residues. Germline V lookup: CDR1 SNHLY, CDR2 FYNNEI. This CDR3 is CASSVAGRFLSGELFF. The CDR3 DNA reads as TGTGCCAGCAGTGTCGCAGGGAGGTTCCTATCCGGGGAGCTGTTTTTT.

This clonotype was detected many times. This sequence joins TRBV20-1 and TRBJ1-4, with 9 nucleotides matching TRBD1. Germline trimming cut 2 bases from V and 10 bases from J; bases unmatched to any gene: 17. Germline V gene data show CDR1 as DFQATT and CDR2 as SNEGSKA (reference sequence). CDR3 length: 17 amino acids. The DNA of the CDR3 is TGCAGTGCTAGACAGCCGGGACAGGGAGTGGAGGGTGGAAAACTGTTTTTT. As protein: CSARQPGQGVEGGKLFF.

There are many counts of this clonotype. The rearrangement joins TRBV27 to TRBJ2-3; the D gene is possibly TRBD1 (6 bases). The germline gives CDR1 MNHEY, CDR2 SMNVEV (reference sequence). There are 15 residues in the CDR3. Trimming took off 7 bases at V and 7 bases at J, with 21 bases between the two ends. The CDR3 reads CASKPQATGLYTQYF. CDR3 coding DNA: TGTGCCAGCAAGCCCCAGGCCACAGGGTTGTATACGCAGTATTTT.

This clonotype was observed a few times. The chain has TRBV5-1 and TRBJ2-4, with D perhaps matching TRBD1 (6 bases). Germline V lookup: CDR1 SGHRS, CDR2 YFSETQ. Trimming pared 4 bases from V and 0 bases from J, leaving 17 bases between. The CDR3 has 17 residues. The CDR3 DNA follows: TGCGCCAGCAGCGACCGGGACACCGACCGAGCCAAAAACATTCAGTACTTC. This gives the protein CASSDRDTDRAKNIQYF.

A remark on this clonotype: Given a much more abundant clone one base away, this may be a read error. The chain combines TRBV11-2 with TRBJ2-7; TRBD2 aligns across 9 bases. Germline V gene data show CDR1 as SGHAT and CDR2 as FQNNGV. The CDR3 covers 14 residues. Trimming removed 5 bases from V and 6 bases from J; junction bases left unmatched: 8. The DNA of the CDR3 is TGTGCCAGCAGCGTCCTAGCGGGGAGCTGCGAGCAGTACTTC. Its protein is CASSVLAGSCEQYF.

This clonotype was recorded many times. This rearrangement joins TRBV29-1 to TRBJ2-7; tentatively, D is TRBD1 (6 bases). Germline CDR1 SQVTM, CDR2 ANQGSEA. V gave up 2 bases and J gave up 3 bases, with 11 bases separating them. The CDR3 consists of 13 residues. DNA for the CDR3: TGCAGCGTTGAAACAGGGAGTTACTACGAGCAGTACTTC. It encodes CSVETGSYYEQYF.

This chain joins TRBV13 and TRBJ2-7; D is ambiguous. Germline assignment: CDR1 PRHDT and CDR2 FYEKMQ (reference sequence). Trimming pared 0 bases from V and 4 bases from J, leaving 10 bases between. The CDR3 loop spans 14 amino acids. The CDR3 DNA sequence: TGTGCCAGCAGCTTAGGCAGGATTGCGTACGAGCAGTACTTC. This gives the protein CASSLGRIAYEQYF.

This clonotype was picked up many times. The J gene is TRBJ2-3, the V gene TRBV6-1; no clear D. This CDR3 is built from 15 residues. With 4 bases removed from V and 2 bases from J, the gap between germline ends came to 13 bases. Germline CDR1 is MNHNS and CDR2 is SASEGT. The CDR3, as DNA: TGTGCCAGCAGTGGTCGTGGTGTGAACACAGATACGCAGTATTTT. This codes for CASSGRGVNTDTQYF.

This clonotype was seen at least ten times. V usage is TRBV6-1 and J usage is TRBJ2-1, with 10 bases lining up with TRBD2. The J segment lost 8 bases and the V segment lost 5 bases, leaving 6 bases of the junction unmatched. Germline V gene sequence: CDR1 MNHNS, CDR2 SASEGT. The CDR3 length is 14 residues. CDR3 nucleotide sequence: TGTGCCAGCAGTTCGACTAGCGGGTCCTATGAGCAGTTCTTC. Amino acids: CASSSTSGSYEQFF.

This clonotype showed up just once. The V gene is TRBV7-2, the J gene TRBJ2-7, with 7 bases identical to TRBD2. V was clipped by 4 bases and J by 4 bases; unmatched bases: 7. Germline CDR1 and CDR2: SGHTA and FQGNSA. This CDR3 is built from 14 residues. The CDR3 is CASSSSGPGYEQYF. CDR3 nucleotides: TGTGCCAGCAGCTCTAGCGGCCCGGGATACGAGCAGTACTTC.

This clonotype was observed many times. The chain has TRBV11-2 and TRBJ2-5, with TRBD1 identical over 9 bases. V lost 6 bases to trimming and J lost 4 bases; unmatched junction nucleotides: 9. This CDR3 comprises 15 residues. Germline V lookup: CDR1 SGHAT, CDR2 FQNNGV. CDR3 DNA: TGTGCCAGCAGAACCGGGACAGGGTTGTCAGAGACCCAGTACTTC. This encodes CASRTGTGLSETQYF.

This clonotype has at least ten counts. The chain has TRBV5-5 and TRBJ2-7, with D tentatively TRBD2 (5 bases). Germline CDR1 is SGHKS and CDR2 is YYEKEE (reference sequence). The CDR3 has 15 residues. V dropped 1 base and J dropped 0 bases, with 11 bases sitting between them. CDR3 DNA sequence: TGTGCCAGCAGCTTGCGGGAATCCTTCTCCTACGAGCAGTACTTC. Translation gives CASSLRESFSYEQYF.

This clonotype has ten or more counts. This sequence joins TRBV6-1 and TRBJ1-5; D is unresolved. This CDR3 comprises 16 residues. V gave up 3 bases and J gave up 2 bases, with 14 bases separating them. Germline loops: CDR1 MNHNS, CDR2 SASEGT. CDR3 region: CASSERRAGGNQPQHF. As DNA, the CDR3 is TGTGCCAGCAGTGAGAGAAGGGCGGGAGGCAATCAGCCCCAGCATTTT.

This clonotype has more than one count but fewer than ten. V is TRBV20-1 and J is TRBJ2-7, with 11 bases that match TRBD1. The CDR3 is 16 amino acids. Germline V CDR1 and CDR2: DFQATT, SNEGSKA (reference sequence). Trimming cost V 5 bases and J 2 bases; bases outside gene matches: 11. DNA of the CDR3: TGCAGTGCTGCGGGACAGGGGGTATACGGTCCCTACGAGCAGTACTTC. Its translation: CSAAGQGVYGPYEQYF.

The V gene is TRBV29-1, the J gene TRBJ2-3; 10 bases match TRBD2. The CDR3 length is 16 residues. With V trimmed by 4 bases and J by 2 bases, 9 bases remained unmatched. The V gene's germline CDR1 is SQVTM and CDR2 ANQGSEA. The CDR3 region has the DNA TGCAGCGTTGGGGCAGGGACTAGCGTTTTCACAGATACGCAGTATTTT. This encodes CSVGAGTSVFTDTQYF.